This T cell receptor (beta chain) was sequenced during a study of beta chain features in type 1 diabetes. The CDR3 length is 17 residues. Every isolated RNA sample was fully reverse transcribed, so sequencing captured expressed TCRB transcripts. TCRdb keeps only in-frame clones here, not all; method: immunoSEQ multiplex PCR. The sample records about 640,000 clones, around 11% being singletons. Staining for CD45RO/CCR7/CD25/CD127/CD95/CD27 allowed sorting of CD4+ naive, central memory, regulatory and stem cell-like memory cells. A note on this clone: Its antigen is unknown.

Whole-study findings and limits: A possible short-template PCR bias applies equally to patients and controls. For patients, the naive, central memory and Treg TCRB repertoires appeared more alike than for healthy donors. TCRB CDR3s from Type 1 diabetes patients were moderately but significantly shorter in all four CD4+ subsets.

The chain has TRBV21-1 and TRBJ1-6; TRBD1, as called in the table, went unchecked against the DNA. TRBV21-1 is given as a pseudogene. The sequence was obtained from a young man with type 1 diabetes. Sequenced input: naive CD4+ T cells from blood. CDR3 sequence: CASSKRTVRHYNSPLHF. CDR3 nucleotides: TGTGCCAGCAGCAAGAGGACAGTGCGCCACTATAATTCACCCCTCCACTTT.